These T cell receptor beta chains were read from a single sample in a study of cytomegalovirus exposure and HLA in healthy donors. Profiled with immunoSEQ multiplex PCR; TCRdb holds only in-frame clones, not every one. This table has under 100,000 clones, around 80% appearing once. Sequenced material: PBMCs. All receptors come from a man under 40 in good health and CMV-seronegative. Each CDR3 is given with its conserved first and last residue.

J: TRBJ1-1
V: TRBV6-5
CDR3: CASAPSGTEAFF

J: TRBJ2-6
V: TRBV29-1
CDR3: CSVRGLSGANVLTF

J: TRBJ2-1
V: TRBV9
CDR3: CASAGNEQFF

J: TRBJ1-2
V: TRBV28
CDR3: CASRRDLNYGYTF

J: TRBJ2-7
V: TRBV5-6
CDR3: CASSLYGDRGLREQYF

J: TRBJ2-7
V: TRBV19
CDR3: CASSLLGDSYEQYF

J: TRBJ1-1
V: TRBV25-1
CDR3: CASTKNGGWATEAFF

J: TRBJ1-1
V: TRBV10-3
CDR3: CAISESSGGTEAFF

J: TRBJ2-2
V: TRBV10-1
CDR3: CASRRSDTGELFF

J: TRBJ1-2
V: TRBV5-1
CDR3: CASSSSGPSNYGYTF

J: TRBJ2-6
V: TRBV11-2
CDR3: CASSLLRAGANVLTF

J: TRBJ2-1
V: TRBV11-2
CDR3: CASSLDGSWHEQFF

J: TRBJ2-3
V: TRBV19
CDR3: CASSIRQASGATQYF

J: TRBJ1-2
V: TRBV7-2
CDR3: CASSYRAYGYTF

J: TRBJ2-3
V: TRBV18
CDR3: CASSPFLGTGTDTQYF

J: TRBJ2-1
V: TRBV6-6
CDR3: CASIMTGGNNEQFF

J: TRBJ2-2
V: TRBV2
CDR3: CASRNHRGQVGELFF

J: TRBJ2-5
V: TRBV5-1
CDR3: CASSFRGEETQYF

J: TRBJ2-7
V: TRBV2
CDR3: CASTQTGVSYEQYF

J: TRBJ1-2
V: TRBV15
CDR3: CATSRLAGVYGYPF

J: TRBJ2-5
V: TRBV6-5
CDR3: CASSSSGRAEKTQYF

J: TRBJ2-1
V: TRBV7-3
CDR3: CASSLVAGGHNEQFF

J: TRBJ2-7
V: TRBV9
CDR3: CASSPQEGEQYF

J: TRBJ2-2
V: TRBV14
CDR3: CASSLLAGVNGELFF

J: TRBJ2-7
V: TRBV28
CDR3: CASSPPFGRGIYEQYF

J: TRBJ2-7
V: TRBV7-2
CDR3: CASSPVTGGAGEQYF

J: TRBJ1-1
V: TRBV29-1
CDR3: CSVLSGNTEAFF

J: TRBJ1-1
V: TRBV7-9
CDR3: CASSLGRTGIMNTEAFF

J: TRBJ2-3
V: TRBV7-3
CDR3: CASSFSGGADTQYF

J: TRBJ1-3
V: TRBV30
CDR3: CAWTGGNTIYF

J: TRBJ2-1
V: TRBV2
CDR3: CASSEWREGNEQFF

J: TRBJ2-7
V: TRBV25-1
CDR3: CASRARTSYEQYF

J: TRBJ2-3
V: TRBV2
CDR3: CASRGQGLGTDTQYF

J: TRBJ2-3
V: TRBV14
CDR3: CASSQEASGGKHTQYF

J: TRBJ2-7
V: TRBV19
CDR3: CASSPRQGEVYEQYF

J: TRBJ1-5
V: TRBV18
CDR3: CASSGRSSNQPQHF

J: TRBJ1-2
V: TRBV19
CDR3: CASSNRSNYGYTF

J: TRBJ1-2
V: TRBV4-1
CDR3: CASSQVSGTGANYGYTF

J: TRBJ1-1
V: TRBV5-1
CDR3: CASSLRQDNTEAFF

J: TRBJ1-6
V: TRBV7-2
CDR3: CASSYGNSPLHF

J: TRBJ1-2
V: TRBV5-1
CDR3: CASSTGQGSGYTF

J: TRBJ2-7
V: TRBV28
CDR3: CASTPGASGTYEQYF

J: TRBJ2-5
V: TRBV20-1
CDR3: CSAGRQGTQYF

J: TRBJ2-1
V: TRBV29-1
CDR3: CSVRGGFF

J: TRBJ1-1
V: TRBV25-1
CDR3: CASSGSQAAGAFF

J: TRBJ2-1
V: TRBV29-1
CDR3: CSVDSSDFNEQFF

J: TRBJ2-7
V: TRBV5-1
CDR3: CASSLTTGDEQYF

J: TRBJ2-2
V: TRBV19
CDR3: CASSIDTPGTSGTGELFF

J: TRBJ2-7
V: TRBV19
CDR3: CASSTSPSLEQYF

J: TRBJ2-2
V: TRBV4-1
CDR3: CASSHPSGELFF

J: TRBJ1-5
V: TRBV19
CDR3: CASLLLQGEAKQPQHF